This section outlines one TCR beta chain sequence together with its context. The ends were cut back, 4 bases at V and 3 bases at J, with 4 bases in the middle. CDR3 length: 12 amino acids. Germline V gives CDR1 SGHTA, CDR2 FQGNSA. The data were taken from a study of blood T cell repertoires in COVID-19. Study-wide context: Collection of acute and convalescent COVID-19 samples took place in the United States, Italy and Spain. PBMCs, B-cell-depleted T cells, or T cells were the source of the cDNA or gDNA that made up the material.

Profiling relied on immunoSEQ multiplex PCR, and the TCRdb table lists in-frame clones only, not all of them. This sample has about 200,000 clones; more than 65% occur once, and the top ten carry approximately 7.9%. This receptor was identified in a woman over 75 with acute or convalescent COVID-19. The sample consisted of peripheral blood. The rearrangement uses TRBV7-2 and TRBJ1-5; D is uncertain. The CDR3 here is CASSSYNQPQHF. CDR3 in DNA: TGTGCCAGCAGCTCCTACAATCAGCCCCAGCATTTT.